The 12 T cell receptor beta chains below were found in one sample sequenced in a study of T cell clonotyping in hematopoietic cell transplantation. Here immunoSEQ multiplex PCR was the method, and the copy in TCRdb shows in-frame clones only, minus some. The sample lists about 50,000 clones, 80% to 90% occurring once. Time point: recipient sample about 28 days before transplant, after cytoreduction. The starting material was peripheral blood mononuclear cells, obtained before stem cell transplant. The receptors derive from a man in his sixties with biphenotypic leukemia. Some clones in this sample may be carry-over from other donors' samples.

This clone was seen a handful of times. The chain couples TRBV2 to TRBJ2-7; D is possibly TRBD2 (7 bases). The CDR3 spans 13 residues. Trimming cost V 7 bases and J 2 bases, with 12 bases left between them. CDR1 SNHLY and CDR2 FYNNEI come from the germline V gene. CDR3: CASKRDTTYEQYF. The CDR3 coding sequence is TGTGCCAGCAAGCGGGACACTACCTACGAGCAGTACTTC.

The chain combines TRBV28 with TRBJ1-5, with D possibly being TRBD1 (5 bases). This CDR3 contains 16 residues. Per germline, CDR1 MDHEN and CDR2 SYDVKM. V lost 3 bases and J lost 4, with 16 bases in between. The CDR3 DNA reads TGTGCCAGCAGTTTCGGGGGAGGGGCAGATAATCAGCCCCAGCATTTT. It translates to CASSFGGGADNQPQHF.

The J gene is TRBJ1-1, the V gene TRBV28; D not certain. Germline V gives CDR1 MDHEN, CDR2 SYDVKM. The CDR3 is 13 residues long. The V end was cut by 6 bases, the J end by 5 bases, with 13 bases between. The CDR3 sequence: CASSQDRWTEAFF. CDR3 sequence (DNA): TGTGCCAGCAGCCAAGATCGATGGACTGAAGCTTTCTTT.

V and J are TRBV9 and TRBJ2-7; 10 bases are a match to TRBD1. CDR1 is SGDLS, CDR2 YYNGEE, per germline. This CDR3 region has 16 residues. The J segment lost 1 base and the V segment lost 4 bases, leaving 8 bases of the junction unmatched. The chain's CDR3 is CASSREPGQGSYEQYF. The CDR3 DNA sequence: TGTGCCAGCAGCAGAGAACCGGGACAGGGGTCCTACGAGCAGTACTTC.

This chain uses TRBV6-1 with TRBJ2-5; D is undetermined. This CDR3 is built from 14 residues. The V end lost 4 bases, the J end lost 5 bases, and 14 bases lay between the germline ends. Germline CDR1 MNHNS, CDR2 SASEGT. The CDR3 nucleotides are TGTGCCAGCAGTGTATCCCGACCAGGCGAGACCCAGTACTTC. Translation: CASSVSRPGETQYF.

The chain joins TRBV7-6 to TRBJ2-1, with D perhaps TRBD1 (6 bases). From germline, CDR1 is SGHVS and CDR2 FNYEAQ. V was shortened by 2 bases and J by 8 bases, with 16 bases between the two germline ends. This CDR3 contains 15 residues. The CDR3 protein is CASSLTPGHGDEQFF. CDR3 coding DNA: TGTGCCAGCAGCTTAACCCCGGGACACGGTGATGAGCAGTTCTTC.

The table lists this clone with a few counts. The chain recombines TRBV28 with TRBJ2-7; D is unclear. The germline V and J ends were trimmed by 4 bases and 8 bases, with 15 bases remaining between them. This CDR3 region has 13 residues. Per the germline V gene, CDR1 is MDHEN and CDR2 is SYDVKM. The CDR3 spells CASSSRLETKQYF. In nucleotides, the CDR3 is TGTGCCAGCAGTTCCCGACTGGAAACTAAGCAGTACTTC.

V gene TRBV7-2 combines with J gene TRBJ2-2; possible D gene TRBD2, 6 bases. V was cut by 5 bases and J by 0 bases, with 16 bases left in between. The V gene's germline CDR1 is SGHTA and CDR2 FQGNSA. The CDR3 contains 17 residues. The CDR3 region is CASSPQVADANTGELFF. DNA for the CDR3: TGTGCCAGCAGCCCGCAGGTAGCGGACGCGAACACCGGGGAGCTGTTTTTT.

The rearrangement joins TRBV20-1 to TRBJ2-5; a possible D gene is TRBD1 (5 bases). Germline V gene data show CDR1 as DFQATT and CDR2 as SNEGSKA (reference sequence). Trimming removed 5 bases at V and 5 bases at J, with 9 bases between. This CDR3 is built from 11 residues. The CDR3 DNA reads TGCAGTGCTCGGAAGGGGGAGACCCAGTACTTC. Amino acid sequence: CSARKGETQYF.

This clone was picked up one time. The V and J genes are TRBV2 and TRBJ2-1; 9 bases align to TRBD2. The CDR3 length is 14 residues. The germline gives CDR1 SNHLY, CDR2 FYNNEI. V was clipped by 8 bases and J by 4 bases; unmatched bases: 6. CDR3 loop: CASGLAGVYNEQFF. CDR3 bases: TGTGCCAGCGGGTTAGCGGGAGTTTACAATGAGCAGTTCTTC.

The CDR3 region is CASSFSGVYGYTF. In nucleotides, the CDR3 is TGTGCCAGCAGTTTTTCGGGGGTTTATGGCTACACCTTC. The chain joins TRBV28 to TRBJ1-2; possible D gene TRBD1, 5 bases. Trimming took 3 bases from V and 5 from J, leaving 10 bases between them. CDR1 and CDR2 (germline): MDHEN, SYDVKM. The CDR3 has 13 amino acids.

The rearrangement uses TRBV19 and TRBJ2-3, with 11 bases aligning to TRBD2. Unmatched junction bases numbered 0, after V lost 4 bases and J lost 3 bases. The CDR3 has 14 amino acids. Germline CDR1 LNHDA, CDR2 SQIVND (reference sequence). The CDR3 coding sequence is TGTGCCAGTAGTAGACTAGCGGGGACAGATACGCAGTATTTT. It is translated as CASSRLAGTDTQYF.